The 20 T cell receptor beta chains reported below all come from one sample, sequenced in a study of T cells of healthy individuals. TCRdb processed the 5' RACE reads anew with MiXCR; each CDR3 protein has one entry. The sample holds some 100,000 distinct CDR3 sequences, approximately 15% seen once. These receptors were taken from a human donor in good health.

This clonotype was seen a handful of times. The rearrangement joins TRBV7-2 to TRBJ2-7, with 9 bases fitting TRBD2. Germline CDR1 and CDR2: SGHTA and FQGNSA. This CDR3 has 16 residues. V lost 5 bases and J lost 6; bases outside the gene matches: 14. Here the CDR3 reads CASSPGGLAGLPEQYF. The CDR3 DNA reads as TGTGCCAGCAGCCCAGGAGGTCTAGCGGGACTTCCCGAGCAGTACTTC.

This clonotype was seen ten or more times. This rearrangement joins TRBV13 to TRBJ2-1; D not certain. Trimming removed 0 bases at V and 0 bases at J, with 6 bases between. Germline V gene sequence: CDR1 PRHDT, CDR2 FYEKMQ (reference sequence). The CDR3 totals 15 residues. CDR3 sequence: CASSLGGNSYNEQFF. CDR3 DNA: TGTGCCAGCAGCTTAGGGGGCAACTCCTACAATGAGCAGTTCTTC. Full variable domain (remainder filled in from reference TRBV13 and TRBJ2-1): AAGVIQSPRHLIKEKRETATLKCYPIPRHDTVYWYQQGPGQDPQFLISFYEKMQSDKGSIPDRFSAQQFSDYHSELNMSSLELGDSALYFCASSLGGNSYNEQFFGPGTRLTVL.

This clonotype counts as medium-sized. The CDR3 sequence: CASSLQTSGVTDTQYF. The CDR3 DNA reads as TGTGCCAGCAGTCTACAGACTAGCGGAGTCACAGATACGCAGTATTTT. The chain carries TRBV28 and TRBJ2-3, with 9 bases aligning to TRBD2. CDR1 and CDR2 from the germline V gene are MDHEN and SYDVKM. Unmatched junction bases numbered 8, after V lost 5 bases and J lost 2 bases. The length of the CDR3 is 16 residues.

This clonotype was picked up many times. The chain has TRBV7-4 and TRBJ1-1, with 8 bases identical to TRBD1. CDR1 and CDR2 from the germline V gene are SGHVT and SQSDAQ. The CDR3 loop spans 13 amino acids. The V gene end was trimmed by 2 bases and the J gene end by 13 bases; junction bases not matched to a gene: 9. CDR3 in DNA: TGTGCCAGCAGCTTACCGGACAGGGTTTCGGTTTTCTTT. Translating gives CASSLPDRVSVFF. Using reference TRBV7-4 and TRBJ1-1 for the parts outside the CDR3, the full variable domain is GAGVSQSPRYKVAKRGRDVALRCDSISGHVTLYWYRQTLGQGSEVLTYSQSDAQRDKSGRPSGRFSAERPERSVSTLKIQRTEQGDSAVYLCASSLPDRVSVFFGQGTRLTVV.

The chain has TRBV6-5 and TRBJ1-2, with D possibly TRBD1 on 5 matching bases. CDR3 size: 12 residues. Trimming pared 6 bases from V and 7 bases from J, leaving 12 bases between. Germline V CDR1 and CDR2: MNHEY, SVGAGI. Written as DNA, the CDR3 is TGTGCCAGCAGCTATCAGGGTCGTGGCTACACCTTC. It translates to CASSYQGRGYTF.

V is TRBV5-1 and J is TRBJ2-3; the D is unclear. Trimming cost V 1 base and J 5 bases, with 8 bases left between them. The CDR3 loop spans 13 amino acids. Per germline, CDR1 SGHRS and CDR2 YFSETQ. The CDR3 DNA reads as TGCGCCAGCAGCTTGCAGACCCGAGATACGCAGTATTTT. It yields the protein CASSLQTRDTQYF.

The chain recombines TRBV6-2 or TRBV6-3 with TRBJ2-3; no reliable D call. Trimming cost V 0 bases and J 6 bases, with 4 bases left between them. CDR3 length: 12 amino acids. Germline V gene data show CDR1 as MNHEY and CDR2 as SVGEGT. CDR3: CASSYSVDTQYF. CDR3 DNA: TGTGCCAGCAGTTACTCCGTCGATACGCAGTATTTT.

This chain joins TRBV4-3 and TRBJ1-1; weak D call: TRBD1 (6 bases). The CDR3 is made up of 14 amino acids. Trimming cost V 4 bases and J 1 base, with 10 bases left between them. CDR1 and CDR2 (germline): LGHNA, YSLEER. The chain's CDR3 is CASSLGQPNTEAFF. The CDR3 coding sequence is TGCGCCAGCAGCCTCGGACAGCCGAACACTGAAGCTTTCTTT.

This clonotype turned up a few times. This rearrangement joins TRBV6-2 or TRBV6-3 to TRBJ2-7; 8 bases are shared with TRBD1. The V segment lost 6 bases and the J segment 1 base; nucleotides outside the gene matches: 11. CDR1 is MNHEY and CDR2 is SVGEGT in the germline V gene. The CDR3 is made up of 16 amino acids. For the CDR3, the DNA is TGTGCCAGCAGCTACGCCGGGACAGGACTATCCTACGAGCAGTACTTC. Residues: CASSYAGTGLSYEQYF.

This clonotype has more than one count but fewer than ten. The rearrangement uses TRBV5-4 and TRBJ2-4; D gene ambiguous. Germline V lookup: CDR1 SGHNT, CDR2 YYREEE (reference sequence). Trimming stripped 0 bases from V and 9 bases from J, with 22 bases between. The CDR3 totals 17 residues. CDR3 DNA sequence: TGTGCCAGCAGCTTGGATTTGGGTATTGGGGATTACAGCATTCAGTACTTC. This sequence encodes CASSLDLGIGDYSIQYF.

This clonotype was counted only a few times. This chain uses TRBV28 with TRBJ2-7; D is undetermined. Germline lookup yields CDR1 MDHEN and CDR2 SYDVKM. The CDR3 length is 15 residues. Trimming took off 0 bases at V and 5 bases at J, with 14 bases between the two ends. As DNA, the CDR3 is TGTGCCAGCAGTTTATGGACCGAGGCTACTAACGAGCAGTACTTC. This codes for CASSLWTEATNEQYF.

V gene TRBV9 combines with J gene TRBJ1-1, with 11 bases that match TRBD1. CDR3 length: 15 residues. The V and J ends lost 0 bases and 4 bases, in that order; junction bases with no gene match: 2. The germline V gene encodes CDR1 SGDLS and CDR2 YYNGEE. The CDR3: CASSVGDRGSTEAFF. Written as DNA, the CDR3 is TGTGCCAGCAGCGTAGGGGACAGGGGGTCCACTGAAGCTTTCTTT.

This chain joins TRBV6-1 and TRBJ1-5; no clear D gene. With 5 bases removed from V and 7 bases from J, the gap between germline ends came to 12 bases. Germline-derived CDR1 and CDR2 are MNHNS and SASEGT. This CDR3 has 13 residues. CDR3 in amino acids: CASSSNVGQPQHF. DNA for the CDR3: TGTGCCAGCAGTTCCAACGTCGGACAGCCCCAGCATTTT.

This clonotype was seen repeatedly, ten times or more. The chain employs TRBV29-1 and TRBJ2-4; D may be TRBD2 (6 bases). V lost 6 bases to trimming and J lost 0 bases, with 18 bases between them. The CDR3 is 16 amino acids. Germline V gives CDR1 SQVTM, CDR2 ANQGSEA. The CDR3 region is CSVPGRRTLAKNIQYF. In nucleotides, the CDR3 is TGCAGCGTCCCCGGGAGACGGACCCTAGCCAAAAACATTCAGTACTTC. Full variable domain (outside the CDR3, taken from reference TRBV29-1 and TRBJ2-4): SAVISQKPSRDICQRGTSLTIQCQVDSQVTMMFWYRQQPGQSLTLIATANQGSEATYESGFVIDKFPISRPNLTFSTLTVSNMSPEDSSIYLCSVPGRRTLAKNIQYFGAGTRLSVL.

This chain uses TRBV28 with TRBJ2-1; TRBD2 aligns across 11 bases. Germline lookup yields CDR1 MDHEN and CDR2 SYDVKM. The CDR3 runs to 16 residues. V lost 6 bases, J lost 8 bases, and 12 bases stayed unmatched. The CDR3 sequence is CASRPIGTSGRHEQFF. The CDR3 DNA follows: TGTGCCAGCAGGCCAATCGGGACTAGCGGTCGTCATGAGCAGTTCTTC.

In this sample, this clonotype turned up many times. V gene TRBV19 combines with J gene TRBJ1-5; 9 bases are shared with TRBD1. In germline, CDR1 is LNHDA, CDR2 SQIVND (reference sequence). This CDR3 spans 14 amino acids. Unmatched junction bases numbered 2, after V lost 6 bases and J lost 2 bases. The CDR3 bases are TGTGCCAGTAGCAGGACAGGGGGCAATCAGCCCCAGCATTTT. This encodes CASSRTGGNQPQHF.

The rearrangement joins TRBV9 to TRBJ2-7, with a tentative D call TRBD2 (6 bases). V dropped 2 bases and J dropped 0 bases, with 9 bases sitting between them. The CDR3 length is 14 residues. CDR1 and CDR2 from the germline V gene are SGDLS and YYNGEE. The chain's CDR3 is CASSVSGVSYEQYF. The CDR3 nucleotides read TGTGCCAGCAGCGTTTCGGGGGTCTCCTACGAGCAGTACTTC.

The CDR3 sequence is CASMNRLNEQFF. For the CDR3, the DNA is TGTGCCAGTATGAACCGTCTCAATGAGCAGTTCTTC. The chain uses TRBV19 and TRBJ2-1; D unresolved. Germline CDR1 and CDR2: LNHDA and SQIVND (reference sequence). With 7 bases removed from V and 6 bases from J, the gap between germline ends came to 10 bases. The CDR3 loop spans 12 amino acids.

The chain employs TRBV18 and TRBJ2-3; 9 bases fit TRBD2. V lost 6 bases and J lost 5; bases outside the gene matches: 12. The CDR3 is made up of 16 amino acids. Germline CDR1 is KGHSH and CDR2 is LQKENI. CDR3 amino acids: CASSLAGGPSRDTQYF. CDR3 nucleotide sequence: TGTGCCAGCTCTCTTGCGGGAGGGCCTTCAAGAGATACGCAGTATTTT.

This clonotype was seen at least ten times. V is TRBV28 and J is TRBJ2-1, with a tentative D call TRBD1 (6 bases). This CDR3 spans 15 amino acids. Germline CDR1 MDHEN, CDR2 SYDVKM. V was trimmed by 6 bases and J by 2 bases, leaving 14 bases between them. CDR3 sequence reads: CASSSRGSTYNEQFF. The CDR3 nucleotides are TGTGCCAGCAGCAGCAGGGGTTCTACCTACAATGAGCAGTTCTTC.